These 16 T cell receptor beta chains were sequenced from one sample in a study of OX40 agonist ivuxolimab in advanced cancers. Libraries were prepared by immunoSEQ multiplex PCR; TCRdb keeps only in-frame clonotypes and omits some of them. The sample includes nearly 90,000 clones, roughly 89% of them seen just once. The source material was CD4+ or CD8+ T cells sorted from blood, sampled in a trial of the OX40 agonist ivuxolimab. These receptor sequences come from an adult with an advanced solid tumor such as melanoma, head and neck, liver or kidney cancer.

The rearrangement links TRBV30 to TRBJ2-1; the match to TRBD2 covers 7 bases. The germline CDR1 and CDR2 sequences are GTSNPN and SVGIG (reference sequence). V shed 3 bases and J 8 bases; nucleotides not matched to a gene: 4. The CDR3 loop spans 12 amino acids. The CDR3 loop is CAWRGGSHEQFF. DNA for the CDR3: TGTGCCTGGAGGGGGGGGTCCCATGAGCAGTTCTTC.

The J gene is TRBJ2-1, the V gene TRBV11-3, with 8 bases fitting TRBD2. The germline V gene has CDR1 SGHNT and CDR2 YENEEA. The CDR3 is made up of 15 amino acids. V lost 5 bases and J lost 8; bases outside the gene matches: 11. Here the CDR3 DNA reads TGTGCCAGCAGCCCGGGAGAACTAGCGGAAGATGAGCAGTTCTTC. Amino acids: CASSPGELAEDEQFF. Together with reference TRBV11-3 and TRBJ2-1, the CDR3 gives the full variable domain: EAGVVQSPRYKIIEKKQPVAFWCNPISGHNTLYWYLQNLGQGPELLIRYENEEAVDDSQLPKDRFSAERLKGVDSTLKIQPAELGDSAVYLCASSPGELAEDEQFFGPGTRLTVL.

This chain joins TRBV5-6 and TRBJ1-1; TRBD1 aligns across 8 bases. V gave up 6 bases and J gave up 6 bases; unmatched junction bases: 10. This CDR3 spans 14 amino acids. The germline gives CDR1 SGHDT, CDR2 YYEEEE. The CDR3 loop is CASNLQGVIPEAFF. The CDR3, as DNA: TGTGCCAGCAATTTACAGGGGGTGATTCCTGAAGCTTTCTTT.

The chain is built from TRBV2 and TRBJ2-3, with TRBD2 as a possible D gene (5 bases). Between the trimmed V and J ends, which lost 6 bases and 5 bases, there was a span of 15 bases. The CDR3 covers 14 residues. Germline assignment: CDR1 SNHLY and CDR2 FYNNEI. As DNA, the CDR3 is TGTGCCAGCAGATTCGGACTCTTGGTAGATACGCAGTATTTT. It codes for CASRFGLLVDTQYF.

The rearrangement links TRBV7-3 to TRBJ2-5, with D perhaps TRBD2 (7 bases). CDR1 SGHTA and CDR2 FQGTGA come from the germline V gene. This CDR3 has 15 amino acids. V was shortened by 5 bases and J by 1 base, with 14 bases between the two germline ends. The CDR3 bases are TGTGCCAGCAGCCAGGCGGGGGCGGCCCAAGAGACCCAGTACTTC. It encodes CASSQAGAAQETQYF.

CDR3 protein: CASRPAGANVLTF. Here the CDR3 DNA reads TGCGCCAGCAGGCCGGCTGGGGCCAACGTCCTGACTTTC. This chain links TRBV5-1 with TRBJ2-6, with no clear D. Germline lookup yields CDR1 SGHRS and CDR2 YFSETQ. The CDR3 is 13 residues long. V was pared by 5 bases and J by 2 bases, with 5 bases between.

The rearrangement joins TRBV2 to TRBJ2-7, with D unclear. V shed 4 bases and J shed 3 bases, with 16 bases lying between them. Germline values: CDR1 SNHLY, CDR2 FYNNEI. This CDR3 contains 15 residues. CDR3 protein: CASSVGQLENYEQYF. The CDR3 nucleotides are TGTGCCAGCAGTGTGGGCCAGCTAGAAAACTACGAGCAGTACTTC.

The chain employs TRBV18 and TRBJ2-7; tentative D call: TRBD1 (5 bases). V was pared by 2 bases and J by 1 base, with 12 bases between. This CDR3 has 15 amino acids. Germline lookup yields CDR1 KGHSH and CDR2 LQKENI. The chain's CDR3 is CASSPGQGGSYEQYF. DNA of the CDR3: TGTGCCAGCTCACCAGGGCAGGGTGGGTCCTACGAGCAGTACTTC.

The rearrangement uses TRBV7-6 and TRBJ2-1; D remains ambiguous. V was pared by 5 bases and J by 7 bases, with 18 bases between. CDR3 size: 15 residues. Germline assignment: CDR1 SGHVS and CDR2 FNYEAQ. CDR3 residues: CASSPHPAVDNEQFF. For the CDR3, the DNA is TGTGCCAGCAGCCCCCACCCTGCGGTGGATAATGAGCAGTTCTTC. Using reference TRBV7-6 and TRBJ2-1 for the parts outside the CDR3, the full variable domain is GAGVSQSPRYKVTKRGQDVALRCDPISGHVSLYWYRQALGQGPEFLTYFNYEAQQDKSGLPNDRFSAERPEGSISTLTIQRTEQRDSAMYRCASSPHPAVDNEQFFGPGTRLTVL.

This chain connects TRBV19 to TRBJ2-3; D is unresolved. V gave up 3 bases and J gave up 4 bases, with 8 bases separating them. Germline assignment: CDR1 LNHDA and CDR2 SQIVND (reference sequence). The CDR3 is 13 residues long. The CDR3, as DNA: TGTGCCAGTAGTATCCCGACTGCAGATACGCAGTATTTT. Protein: CASSIPTADTQYF. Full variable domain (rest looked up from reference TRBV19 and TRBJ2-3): DGGITQSPKYLFRKEGQNVTLSCEQNLNHDAMYWYRQDPGQGLRLIYYSQIVNDFQKGDIAEGYSVSREKKESFPLTVTSAQKNPTAFYLCASSIPTADTQYFGPGTRLTVL.

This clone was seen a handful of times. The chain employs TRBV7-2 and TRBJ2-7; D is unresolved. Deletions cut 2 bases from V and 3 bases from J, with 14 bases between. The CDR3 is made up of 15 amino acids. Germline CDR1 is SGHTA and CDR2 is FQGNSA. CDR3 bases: TGTGCCAGCAGCTTAAGTCACGGTCAAAGCTACGAGCAGTACTTC. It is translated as CASSLSHGQSYEQYF.

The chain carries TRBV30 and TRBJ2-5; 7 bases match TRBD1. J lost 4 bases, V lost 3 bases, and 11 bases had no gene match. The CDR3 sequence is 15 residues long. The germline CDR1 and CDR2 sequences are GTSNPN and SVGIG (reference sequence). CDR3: CAWSGTRGRGETQYF. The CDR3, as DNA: TGTGCCTGGAGCGGGACGAGGGGGCGAGGAGAGACCCAGTACTTC.

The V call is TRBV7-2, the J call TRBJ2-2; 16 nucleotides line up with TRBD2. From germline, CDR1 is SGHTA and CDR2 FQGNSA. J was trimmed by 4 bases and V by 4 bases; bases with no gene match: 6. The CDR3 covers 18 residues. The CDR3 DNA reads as TGTGCCAGCAGCTCTACGGGACTAGCGGGAGGGGGCACCGGGGAGCTGTTTTTT. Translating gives CASSSTGLAGGGTGELFF. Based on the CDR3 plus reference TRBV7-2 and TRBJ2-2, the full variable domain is GAGVSQSPSNKVTEKGKDVELRCDPISGHTALYWYRQSLGQGLEFLIYFQGNSAPDKSGLPSDRFSAERTGGSVSTLTIQRTQQEDSAVYLCASSSTGLAGGGTGELFFGEGSRLTVL.

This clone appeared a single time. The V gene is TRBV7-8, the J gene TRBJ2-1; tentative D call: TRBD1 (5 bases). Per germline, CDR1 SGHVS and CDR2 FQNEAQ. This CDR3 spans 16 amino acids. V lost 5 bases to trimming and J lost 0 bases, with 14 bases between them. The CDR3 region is CASSPWTLSSYNEQFF. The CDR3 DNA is TGTGCCAGCAGCCCCTGGACACTGAGCTCCTACAATGAGCAGTTCTTC.

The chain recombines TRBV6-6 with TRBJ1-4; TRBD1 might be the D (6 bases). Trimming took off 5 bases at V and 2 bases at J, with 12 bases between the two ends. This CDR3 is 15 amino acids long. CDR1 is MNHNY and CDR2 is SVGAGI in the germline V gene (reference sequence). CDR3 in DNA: TGTGCCAGCAGTGACGGGACACCCACTAATGAAAAACTGTTTTTT. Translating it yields CASSDGTPTNEKLFF.

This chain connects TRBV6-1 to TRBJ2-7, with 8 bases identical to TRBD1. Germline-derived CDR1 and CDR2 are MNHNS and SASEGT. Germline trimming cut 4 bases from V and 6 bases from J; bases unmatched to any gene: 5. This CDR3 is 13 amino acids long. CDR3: CASSARTGREQYF. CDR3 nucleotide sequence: TGTGCCAGCAGTGCCCGGACAGGGCGCGAGCAGTACTTC.